A single TCR beta chain is shown here with its context. The antigen remains undetermined. Germline loops: CDR1 SGHRS, CDR2 YFSETQ. V was shortened by 4 bases and J by 1 base, with 11 bases between the two germline ends. CDR3 length equals 14 residues. The sample originates from a study of cytomegalovirus exposure and HLA in healthy donors. Study-wide results and caveats: In an earlier analysis, about 87% or about 30%: the productive usage of most TCR beta V segments. An apparent linkage of common viral pathogens to several of the most significant clusters emerged in a later analysis.

PCR amplification relied on 60 Vbeta primers (plus 13 Jbeta primers). TCRdb keeps only in-frame clones here, not all; method: immunoSEQ multiplex PCR. The table includes 60,000 to 65,000 clones, approximately 71% detected once. Sampled while nominally healthy, donors likely had unrecorded immune exposures. The source material was PBMCs. This TCR derives from a man aged 50 to 60 in good health and CMV-seropositive. The chain recombines TRBV5-1 with TRBJ1-1; D is undetermined. The CDR3: CASSTLAENTEAFF. CDR3 nucleotides: TGCGCCAGCAGCACCCTGGCAGAGAACACTGAAGCTTTCTTT. The full variable domain, in which reference TRBV5-1 and TRBJ1-1 provide the parts outside the CDR3, is KAGVTQTPRYLIKTRGQQVTLSCSPISGHRSVSWYQQTPGQGLQFLFEYFSETQRNKGNFPGRFSGRQFSNSRSEMNVSTLELGDSALYLCASSTLAENTEAFFGQGTRLTVV.